This section outlines one T cell receptor beta chain sequence together with its context. Its antigen is still unknown. No per-base quality is available; no much larger clone lies one base away. The source of the sample is a study of OX40 agonist ivuxolimab in advanced cancers. With regard to the full study: Ivuxolimab, which targeted the costimulatory receptor OX40 (CD134), was an agonistic, fully human IgG2 monoclonal antibody. Prior anti-PD-1, anti-PD-L1 or anti-CTLA-4 therapy was permitted, and about two fifths of dose-escalation patients had received checkpoint inhibitors. Of the approximately 50 dose-escalation patients, hepatocellular carcinoma was present in around 19, melanoma in roughly 15, renal cell carcinoma in 9 and head and neck cancer in 9. A male proportion of 75% to 85% and a mean age of approximately 58 years, ranging from about 20 to 85, were recorded for the dose-escalation cohort. Peripheral TCRbeta sequencing aimed to test whether ivuxolimab altered TCR sequence diversity and caused clonal T-cell expansion. The paper covers the monotherapy dose-escalation part of the phase I ivuxolimab trial, which included N of about 50 patients. Partial responses occurred in three dose-escalation patients, of whom one had hepatocellular carcinoma and two had cutaneous melanoma. Intravenous ivuxolimab was administered to patients every 2 weeks at six dose levels: 0.01, 0.1, 0.3, 1.5, 3 and 10 mg/kg.

Patients with autoimmune disease history or receiving systemic immunosuppression were excluded from the trial. Peripheral blood for TCR sequencing was collected from all dose cohorts at baseline, on cycle 4 day 1, and on cycle 7 day 1. The samples were drawn from a first-in-human, open-label, multicenter phase I dose-escalation trial of ivuxolimab. Adults with locally advanced or metastatic melanoma, renal cell, hepatocellular, or head and neck squamous cell carcinoma were enrolled in the trial. Before TCR sequencing, CD4+ and CD8+ T cells were separately sorted from peripheral blood. The cysteine opens and the phenylalanine closes a CDR3 of 13 amino acids. Only the CDR3 region is kept as DNA, spanning 39 bases read in frame from base 1. Here V drops 0 bases and J drops 7 bases, and the junction holds 2 bases not matched to any gene. Reading the germline V gene (reference sequence) gives CDR1 SGHNT and CDR2 YYREEE.

Genomic DNA was isolated from the sorted cells so that the TCRbeta CDR3 region could be sequenced. TCRbeta CDR3 regions were sequenced using the immunoSEQ Assay. TCRdb provides this immuneACCESS table in a form limited to in-frame rearrangements. Some clones are lacking; in checked studies, under half of them reflect an unresolved V gene, and why the rest are absent is not known. In all, the sample holds 35,000 to 40,000 clones, and roughly 82% of those were seen once. The ten largest clones add up to 7.6% of the sample. What the work shows at the level of the full study, not this receptor alone: The antigen specificity of the peripheral T cells that underwent clonal expansion was not determined. Low levels of normalized T-cell clonal expansion were also seen in some patients who did not respond. After ivuxolimab, expanded clones were on average more numerous among CD8+ T cells than among CD4+ T cells. In partial responders in the 0.1-3.0 mg/kg groups, normalized peripheral clonal expansion was found to be among the lowest, especially among CD8+ T cells. At doses from 0.1 to 3.0 mg/kg, clonal expansion was seen in both CD4+ and CD8+ blood T cells between baseline and week 6.

This chain joins TRBV5-4 to TRBJ1-2; 8 bases in between match TRBD1. Sequences were derived from CD4+ or CD8+ T cells sorted from blood, sampled in a trial of the OX40 agonist ivuxolimab. The origin of this receptor is an adult with an advanced solid tumor such as melanoma, head and neck, liver or kidney cancer. CDR3 reads: CASSLDDRGGYTF. In nucleotide form, the sequence is TGTGCCAGCAGCTTGGACGACAGGGGTGGCTACACCTTC.